This T cell receptor beta chain was identified during a study of T cell responses to AZD1222 COVID-19 vaccine. Overall study results and limits: Donors were chiefly white British, with a greater number of females, and clonal diversity was perhaps underestimated.

The CDR3 has 14 amino acids. V lost 3 bases and J lost 3, with 12 bases in between. Germline-derived CDR1 and CDR2 are MNHEY and SMNVEV (reference sequence). About this clone: Its target is not known.

Profiling relied on immunoSEQ multiplex PCR, and the TCRdb table lists in-frame clones only, not all of them. Among about 150,000 clones listed, about 93% were seen once. Sequenced material: peripheral blood, taken on day 0 of AZD1222 vaccination. The receptor was isolated from an adult in good health. This sequence joins TRBV27 and TRBJ2-7; D is perhaps TRBD2 (6 bases). CDR3 coding DNA: TGTGCCAGCAGTTTTCGGCGGGATTTCTACGAGCAGTACTTC. Translating gives CASSFRRDFYEQYF.